This T cell receptor beta chain stems from a study of blood T cells in healthy people across ages. Germline V CDR1 and CDR2: SGHDT, YYEEEE. The length of the CDR3 is 14 residues. V lost 0 bases and J 8 bases, leaving 14 bases between the germline ends. For the second PCR, which ran for roughly 6 to 12 cycles, a sample-barcoded 5' primer and a J-beta primer mix were used. A single record per CDR3 protein comes from TCRdb applying MiXCR to the 5' RACE reads. The sample yields 600,000 to 900,000 distinct CDR3 sequences, under 30% seen once. In this sample, this clonotype turned up once. Samples each yielded at least 6 micrograms of total RNA. The same sample was also used in a study of T cells of mothers and their children. From that second work: Thymic selection molds TCR recombination output in a comparable way in related and unrelated pairs. None of the identified T cell clones proved to be persistent microchimeric clones.

The sequencing sample was made of blood. This TCR was sampled from a boy aged 5-17 years in good health. The rearrangement joins TRBV5-6 to TRBJ1-2, with D uncertain. The CDR3, as DNA: TGTGCCAGCAGCTTGGGCGACTTCGGGATAGGCTACACCTTC. Translating gives CASSLGDFGIGYTF.